The 16 T cell receptor beta chains in this list originate from one sample, sequenced in a study of CD8 T cells in ankylosing spondylitis. Study-level findings and limits: Blood from ankylosing spondylitis patients appeared to carry a characteristic roughly 8-variant TCR beta motif.

These receptors lack a known antigen. One entry per CDR3 protein, called by TCRdb with MiXCR from the 5' RACE reads. The sample consists of 650,000 to 800,000 distinct CDR3 sequences, roughly 19% of them appearing once. Sequencing was carried out using blood, either unsorted or a sorted T cell fraction (not recorded which). Receptor source: a male donor with ankylosing spondylitis.

This clonotype was detected a few times. The genes are TRBV4-2 and TRBJ2-1, with 11 bases aligning to TRBD2. CDR3 length: 17 residues. V shed 2 bases, J shed 4 bases, and the junction held 7 bases outside the gene matches. Germline V lookup: CDR1 LGHNA, CDR2 YNFKEQ. This chain's CDR3 is CASSQNGLAGGYNEQFF. The CDR3 DNA sequence: TGTGCCAGCAGCCAAAACGGGTTAGCGGGAGGGTACAATGAGCAGTTCTTC.

Only a few counts were recorded for this clonotype. The V and J genes are TRBV12-3 or TRBV12-4 and TRBJ1-1; D is possibly TRBD1 (5 bases). Between the trimmed V and J ends, which lost 8 bases and 7 bases, there was a span of 8 bases. This CDR3 is built from 10 residues. The CDR3 region is CASSGGEAFF. The CDR3, as DNA: TGTGCCAGCTCCGGGGGTGAAGCTTTCTTT.

To note about this clonotype: One end of the junction does not line up with germline, which may come from a read error. This chain uses TRBV7-2 with TRBJ2-7; the match to TRBD2 covers 8 bases. Looked up from germline, CDR1 is SGHTA and CDR2 is FQGNSA. The CDR3 consists of 16 residues. CDR3: CASTLRVTSGTYEQYF. The CDR3 DNA reads as TGTGCCAGCACCTTAAGGGTCACTAGCGGTACCTACGAGCAGTACTTC.

This clonotype was seen at least ten times. The chain joins TRBV12-3 or TRBV12-4 to TRBJ2-3; D could derive from TRBD1 or TRBD2 (6 bases each). V was trimmed by 6 bases and J by 2 bases, leaving 12 bases between them. This CDR3 spans 14 amino acids. CDR3 sequence (DNA): TGTGCCAGCAGCAGGGGACTGACCACAGATACGCAGTATTTT. Translation: CASSRGLTTDTQYF.

The chain recombines TRBV15 with TRBJ1-1; possibly TRBD1 for D (5 bases). The CDR3 covers 14 residues. V lost 11 bases and J 1 base, leaving 17 bases between the germline ends. The germline CDR1 and CDR2 sequences are LNHNV and YYDKDF (reference sequence). As DNA, the CDR3 is TGTGCCCCCTTCCGGCTGGGGCAGAACACTGAAGCTTTCTTT. Translation: CAPFRLGQNTEAFF.

Only a few counts were recorded for this clonotype. V and J are TRBV4-1 and TRBJ1-1; D is undetermined. V lost 0 bases and J lost 5, with 7 bases in between. The CDR3 length is 13 residues. Germline V gene data show CDR1 as MGHRA and CDR2 as YSYEKL. As DNA, the CDR3 is TGCGCCAGCAGCCAAGACACGGGAACTGAAGCTTTCTTT. Amino acid sequence: CASSQDTGTEAFF.

This clonotype was recorded a few times. The chain links TRBV5-1 to TRBJ2-6; D is ambiguous. Germline CDR1 and CDR2: SGHRS and YFSETQ. V lost 5 bases and J lost 0, with 21 bases in between. CDR3 length equals 19 residues. This CDR3 is CASRRTAQVASSGANVLTF. In DNA form, the CDR3 reads TGCGCCAGCAGGAGGACGGCTCAGGTTGCCTCCTCTGGGGCCAACGTCCTGACTTTC.

This clonotype was picked up a small number of times. The genes are TRBV20-1 and TRBJ2-7, with D possibly being TRBD1 (5 bases). V shed 5 bases and J shed 5 bases, with 22 bases lying between them. This CDR3 spans 15 amino acids. CDR1 and CDR2 (germline): DFQATT, SNEGSKA (reference sequence). The CDR3 loop is CSAYNPGPKRDEQYF. CDR3 nucleotides: TGCAGTGCTTACAATCCAGGGCCAAAACGGGACGAGCAGTACTTC.

The chain has TRBV6-5 and TRBJ1-2, with 12 bases fitting TRBD1. Trimming took 2 bases from V and 10 from J; bases not matched to a gene: 5. Germline V CDR1 and CDR2: MNHEY, SVGAGI. This CDR3 region has 14 residues. CDR3 residues: CASSYRDRGRDYTF. CDR3 DNA: TGTGCCAGCAGTTACCGGGACAGGGGGCGCGACTACACCTTC.

The rearrangement links TRBV9 to TRBJ2-5; 7 positions agree with TRBD2. The CDR3 is made up of 15 amino acids. V shed 0 bases and J 5 bases; nucleotides not matched to a gene: 7. From germline, CDR1 is SGDLS and CDR2 YYNGEE. The CDR3 sequence is CASSVAGGDMETQYF. Here the CDR3 DNA reads TGTGCCAGCAGCGTAGCGGGGGGAGACATGGAGACCCAGTACTTC.

The chain uses TRBV12-3 or TRBV12-4 and TRBJ1-1; unclear D gene. V was trimmed by 7 bases and J by 3 bases, leaving 12 bases between them. The CDR3 is 13 amino acids. In DNA, the CDR3 is TGTGCCAGCAACGAGGACGGTGACACTGAAGCTTTCTTT. It codes for CASNEDGDTEAFF.

This clonotype appeared a few times. The chain uses TRBV2 and TRBJ2-7; D unresolved. The CDR3 is 11 amino acids. From germline, CDR1 is SNHLY and CDR2 FYNNEI. Deletions cut 6 bases from V and 9 bases from J, with 12 bases between. The CDR3 loop is CASRAVGPQYF. CDR3 nucleotide sequence: TGTGCCAGCAGGGCTGTAGGCCCGCAGTACTTC.

The CDR3 spells CASSHFGTSFLNEQFF. Here the CDR3 DNA reads TGTGCCAGCAGCCACTTCGGGACTAGCTTCCTCAATGAGCAGTTCTTC. This chain links TRBV3-1 with TRBJ2-1, with 9 bases lining up with TRBD2. Per germline, CDR1 LGHDT and CDR2 YNNKEL (reference sequence). The CDR3 consists of 16 residues. With V trimmed by 3 bases and J by 6 bases, 9 bases remained unmatched.

Only a few counts were recorded for this clonotype. The chain joins TRBV27 to TRBJ2-7; a weak D match, TRBD2 (6 bases). Deletions cut 4 bases from V and 5 bases from J, with 21 bases between. Germline V gene sequence: CDR1 MNHEY, CDR2 SMNVEV (reference sequence). The CDR3 is 16 amino acids. CDR3 nucleotides: TGTGCCAGCAGTTCCCACTTCGGGACCCGCGGGGACGAGCAGTACTTC. Translated: CASSSHFGTRGDEQYF.

This sequence joins TRBV30 and TRBJ1-1; no clear D gene. Trimming took 1 base from V and 6 from J, leaving 18 bases between them. Germline-derived CDR1 and CDR2 are GTSNPN and SVGIG (reference sequence). The CDR3 has 15 amino acids. The DNA for the CDR3 is TGTGCCTGGAGTGGGGCAGACTCGAGAACGGCTGAAGCTTTCTTT. Translating it yields CAWSGADSRTAEAFF.

This clonotype was found a few times. The CDR3, as DNA: TGCAGCGTTGAACTGGGGTTTAACACTGAAGCTTTCTTT. Translating gives CSVELGFNTEAFF. V usage is TRBV29-1 and J usage is TRBJ1-1; D not certain. CDR1 SQVTM and CDR2 ANQGSEA come from the germline V gene. The V gene lost 2 bases and the J gene lost 2 bases, with 9 bases spanning the gap. There are 13 residues in the CDR3.